The clone carrying this T cell receptor beta chain was seen at least ten times. CDR3 size: 13 residues. Trimming took off 6 bases at V and 8 bases at J, with 11 bases between the two ends. Germline CDR1 and CDR2: SEHNR and FQNEAQ (reference sequence). The source of the sample is a study of read filtering for tumor transcriptome and immune sequencing. The library was built from roughly 400 ng RNA with molecular barcoded adaptors for alpha/delta and beta/gamma chains. TCRdb used MiXCR to reprocess the reads, holding one entry per CDR3 protein. Here the sample spans fewer than 35,000 distinct CDR3 sequences, roughly 20% being singletons.

The source of this sequence is a donor at least 40 years old with multiple myeloma. The chain joins TRBV7-9 to TRBJ1-6; D unresolved. Sequencing was carried out using a population of CD138-negative cells sorted from bone marrow. CDR3 sequence (DNA): TGTGCCAGCAGACCCACGGGTGATTCACCCCTCCACTTT. It translates to CASRPTGDSPLHF.